A selection of T cell receptor beta chains follows, all from one sample in a study of blood T cells in healthy people across ages. MiXCR was run by TCRdb on the 5' RACE reads, yielding one entry per CDR3 protein. The sample comprises approximately 880,000 distinct CDR3 sequences, 45% to 50% of which are singletons, and 10% to 15% rests with the top ten. Sample: blood. The receptors derive from a man aged 25 to 40 in good health. The CDR3 runs from the conserved cysteine through the conserved F or W. Fields, in order: J gene, clone size, D gene, V gene, CDR3 protein, CDR3 DNA. A D gene is named only where the DNA matches it firmly. Size is omitted from some rows. Given values are once, few, many or a class for expanded clones.

j_call: TRBJ2-4; clone_size: -; d_call: -; v_call: TRBV7-2; cdr3_aa: CASSPFPGENIQYF; cdr3_nt: TGTGCCAGCAGCCCCTTTCCAGGCGAAAACATTCAGTACTTC
j_call: TRBJ2-3; clone_size: -; d_call: -; v_call: TRBV20-1; cdr3_aa: CSARDSAVGTDTQYF; cdr3_nt: TGCAGTGCTCGGGACTCCGCTGTCGGCACAGATACGCAGTATTTT
j_call: TRBJ2-4; clone_size: -; d_call: -; v_call: TRBV11-2; cdr3_aa: CASSLVVGQRIQYF; cdr3_nt: TGTGCCAGCAGCTTAGTCGTGGGGCAGCGGATTCAGTACTTC
j_call: TRBJ1-5; clone_size: -; d_call: -; v_call: TRBV6-5; cdr3_aa: CASSYREGDQPQHF; cdr3_nt: TGTGCCAGCAGTTACAGGGAGGGTGATCAGCCCCAGCATTTT
j_call: TRBJ1-1; clone_size: -; d_call: -; v_call: TRBV12-3/TRBV12-4; cdr3_aa: CAILVQGNTGAFF; cdr3_nt: TGTGCCATCCTAGTACAAGGGAACACTGGAGCTTTCTTT
j_call: TRBJ2-1; clone_size: -; d_call: -; v_call: TRBV7-2; cdr3_aa: CASSLVPRNEQFF; cdr3_nt: TGTGCCAGCAGCTTAGTCCCGCGCAATGAGCAGTTCTTC
j_call: TRBJ2-2; clone_size: -; d_call: -; v_call: TRBV21-1; cdr3_aa: CASSMGGPNTGELFF; cdr3_nt: TGTGCCAGCAGCATGGGGGGGCCAAACACCGGGGAGCTGTTTTTT
j_call: TRBJ1-2; clone_size: -; d_call: -; v_call: TRBV10-3; cdr3_aa: CAIRARENYGYTF; cdr3_nt: TGTGCCATCAGAGCCCGGGAGAACTATGGCTACACCTTC
j_call: TRBJ1-1; clone_size: many; d_call: -; v_call: TRBV20-1; cdr3_aa: CSARDPDRASTEAFF; cdr3_nt: TGCAGTGCTAGAGACCCGGACCGGGCTAGCACTGAAGCTTTCTTT
j_call: TRBJ2-5; clone_size: -; d_call: -; v_call: TRBV10-3; cdr3_aa: CAISPAGVQETQYF; cdr3_nt: TGTGCCATCAGCCCAGCAGGAGTTCAAGAGACCCAGTACTTC
j_call: TRBJ1-2; clone_size: -; d_call: -; v_call: TRBV12-3/TRBV12-4; cdr3_aa: CASSPERGGYTF; cdr3_nt: TGTGCCAGCAGTCCCGAAAGAGGAGGCTACACCTTC
j_call: TRBJ1-1; clone_size: -; d_call: TRBD1; v_call: TRBV6-2/TRBV6-3; cdr3_aa: CASTHHPRTGRLTEAFF; cdr3_nt: TGTGCCAGCACCCACCACCCCCGGACAGGGAGGTTGACTGAAGCTTTCTTT
j_call: TRBJ1-5; clone_size: few; d_call: -; v_call: TRBV7-8; cdr3_aa: CASSTSPWGASNQPQHF; cdr3_nt: TGTGCCAGCAGCACTTCCCCGTGGGGGGCTAGCAATCAGCCCCAGCATTTT
j_call: TRBJ2-7; clone_size: -; d_call: -; v_call: TRBV16; cdr3_aa: CASSQQGPLGEQYF; cdr3_nt: TGTGCCAGCAGCCAACAGGGCCCCCTAGGGGAGCAGTACTTC
j_call: TRBJ2-7; clone_size: -; d_call: TRBD1; v_call: TRBV27; cdr3_aa: CASSFSTGASYEQYF; cdr3_nt: TGTGCCAGCAGTTTCTCGACAGGGGCAAGTTACGAGCAGTACTTC
j_call: TRBJ2-7; clone_size: few; d_call: TRBD1; v_call: TRBV12-3/TRBV12-4; cdr3_aa: CASKGQGYEQYF; cdr3_nt: TGTGCCAGCAAAGGACAGGGCTACGAGCAGTACTTC
j_call: TRBJ2-7; clone_size: -; d_call: TRBD1; v_call: TRBV29-1; cdr3_aa: CSVPGTGVAEQYF; cdr3_nt: TGCAGCGTTCCCGGGACAGGGGTTGCCGAGCAGTACTTC
j_call: TRBJ2-7; clone_size: few; d_call: TRBD1; v_call: TRBV6-5; cdr3_aa: CASSSGQVTIYEQYF; cdr3_nt: TGTGCCAGCAGCAGCGGACAGGTGACAATCTACGAGCAGTACTTC
j_call: TRBJ2-5; clone_size: few; d_call: -; v_call: TRBV5-1; cdr3_aa: CASSKSGARGETQYF; cdr3_nt: TGCGCCAGCAGCAAATCGGGGGCCCGGGGTGAGACCCAGTACTTC
j_call: TRBJ1-2; clone_size: few; d_call: -; v_call: TRBV6-5; cdr3_aa: CASSYSTTGRSYGYTF; cdr3_nt: TGTGCCAGCAGTTACTCGACGACTGGACGGTCCTATGGCTACACCTTC
j_call: TRBJ1-2; clone_size: -; d_call: -; v_call: TRBV12-3/TRBV12-4; cdr3_aa: CASSVDSDFGGYTF; cdr3_nt: TGTGCCAGCAGTGTGGACAGTGATTTCGGTGGCTACACCTTC
j_call: TRBJ2-7; clone_size: once; d_call: -; v_call: TRBV28; cdr3_aa: CASSLQHGGYEQYF; cdr3_nt: TGTGCCAGCAGTTTGCAGCACGGGGGCTACGAGCAGTACTTC
j_call: TRBJ2-5; clone_size: -; d_call: -; v_call: TRBV20-1; cdr3_aa: CSAAIGTTGRETQYF; cdr3_nt: TGCAGTGCTGCAATAGGGACCACGGGGAGAGAGACCCAGTACTTC
j_call: TRBJ1-1; clone_size: few; d_call: -; v_call: TRBV27; cdr3_aa: CASSSHGGIGYKAFF; cdr3_nt: TGTGCCAGCAGTTCCCATGGGGGGATTGGATACAAGGCTTTCTTT
j_call: TRBJ2-7; clone_size: -; d_call: -; v_call: TRBV10-3; cdr3_aa: CAIRAAISSYEQYF; cdr3_nt: TGTGCCATCAGAGCGGCGATCTCCTCCTACGAGCAGTACTTC
j_call: TRBJ2-1; clone_size: -; d_call: -; v_call: TRBV7-9; cdr3_aa: CASSFQWDDEQFF; cdr3_nt: TGTGCCAGCAGCTTTCAGTGGGACGATGAGCAGTTCTTC
j_call: TRBJ1-2; clone_size: -; d_call: -; v_call: TRBV29-1; cdr3_aa: CSVDGDYYGYTF; cdr3_nt: TGCAGCGTTGACGGGGACTACTATGGCTACACCTTC
j_call: TRBJ2-7; clone_size: -; d_call: -; v_call: TRBV3-1; cdr3_aa: CVRSQGYEQYF; cdr3_nt: TGTGTCCGCAGCCAGGGGTACGAGCAGTACTTC
j_call: TRBJ1-1; clone_size: -; d_call: TRBD1; v_call: TRBV7-9; cdr3_aa: CASSLEGAYEAFF; cdr3_nt: TGTGCCAGCAGCTTAGAGGGGGCTTATGAAGCTTTCTTT
j_call: TRBJ2-7; clone_size: few; d_call: -; v_call: TRBV29-1; cdr3_aa: CSVPLYGDEQYF; cdr3_nt: TGCAGCGTCCCATTATATGGGGACGAGCAGTACTTC
j_call: TRBJ2-1; clone_size: few; d_call: TRBD1; v_call: TRBV6-2/TRBV6-3; cdr3_aa: CASSYRGQGGNEQFF; cdr3_nt: TGTGCCAGCAGTTATAGGGGACAGGGGGGAAATGAGCAGTTCTTC
j_call: TRBJ2-3; clone_size: -; d_call: -; v_call: TRBV7-2; cdr3_aa: CASSSQGRDTQYF; cdr3_nt: TGTGCCAGCAGTTCGCAGGGAAGGGATACGCAGTATTTT
j_call: TRBJ2-4; clone_size: few; d_call: -; v_call: TRBV3-1; cdr3_aa: CASSQALAKNIQYF; cdr3_nt: TGTGCCAGCAGCCAAGCACTAGCCAAAAACATTCAGTACTTC
j_call: TRBJ2-7; clone_size: few; d_call: -; v_call: TRBV21-1; cdr3_aa: CASSPGLAGACEQYF; cdr3_nt: TGTGCCAGCAGCCCTGGACTAGCGGGGGCCTGCGAGCAGTACTTC
j_call: TRBJ2-5; clone_size: -; d_call: TRBD1; v_call: TRBV11-2; cdr3_aa: CASTEWTGIKETQYF; cdr3_nt: TGTGCCAGCACCGAATGGACAGGGATTAAAGAGACCCAGTACTTC
j_call: TRBJ2-7; clone_size: few; d_call: -; v_call: TRBV9; cdr3_aa: CASSVGDRSLYEQYF; cdr3_nt: TGTGCCAGCAGCGTGGGCGACAGGAGCCTCTACGAGCAGTACTTC
j_call: TRBJ1-2; clone_size: -; d_call: TRBD1; v_call: TRBV12-3/TRBV12-4; cdr3_aa: CASSVEGADYGYTF; cdr3_nt: TGTGCCAGCAGTGTAGAGGGGGCCGACTATGGCTACACCTTC
j_call: TRBJ2-5; clone_size: -; d_call: -; v_call: TRBV6-6; cdr3_aa: CASSYSSGTQETQYF; cdr3_nt: TGTGCCAGCAGTTACTCGAGCGGTACCCAAGAGACCCAGTACTTC
j_call: TRBJ1-1; clone_size: -; d_call: -; v_call: TRBV13; cdr3_aa: CASSREPNTEAFF; cdr3_nt: TGTGCCAGCAGCCGTGAGCCGAACACTGAAGCTTTCTTT
j_call: TRBJ1-1; clone_size: -; d_call: TRBD1; v_call: TRBV20-1; cdr3_aa: CSARAEGTGNTEAFF; cdr3_nt: TGCAGTGCTAGAGCTGAGGGGACAGGAAACACTGAAGCTTTCTTT
j_call: TRBJ2-3; clone_size: few; d_call: TRBD1; v_call: TRBV10-3; cdr3_aa: CAISGDRGSDTQYF; cdr3_nt: TGTGCCATCAGTGGGGACAGGGGCTCAGATACGCAGTATTTT
j_call: TRBJ2-3; clone_size: -; d_call: TRBD1; v_call: TRBV7-9; cdr3_aa: CASSSHRGPRDTQYF; cdr3_nt: TGTGCCAGCAGCTCTCACAGGGGGCCGAGGGATACGCAGTATTTT
j_call: TRBJ2-5; clone_size: -; d_call: -; v_call: TRBV20-1; cdr3_aa: CSARDFSASQETQYF; cdr3_nt: TGCAGTGCTAGAGATTTTTCGGCTTCCCAAGAGACCCAGTACTTC
j_call: TRBJ2-7; clone_size: many; d_call: -; v_call: TRBV6-5; cdr3_aa: CASSYSGGNYEQYF; cdr3_nt: TGTGCCAGCAGTTACTCGGGGGGCAACTACGAGCAGTACTTC
j_call: TRBJ2-3; clone_size: few; d_call: -; v_call: TRBV12-5; cdr3_aa: CASGLAQKAGSEFGTDTQYF; cdr3_nt: TGTGCTAGTGGTTTGGCACAAAAGGCAGGATCGGAGTTCGGCACAGATACGCAGTATTTT
j_call: TRBJ2-5; clone_size: -; d_call: -; v_call: TRBV3-1; cdr3_aa: CASSQDVRGETQYF; cdr3_nt: TGTGCCAGCAGCCAAGATGTTCGTGGGGAGACCCAGTACTTC
j_call: TRBJ2-7; clone_size: -; d_call: -; v_call: TRBV6-1; cdr3_aa: CASWFLGEQYF; cdr3_nt: TGTGCCAGCTGGTTCCTGGGGGAGCAGTACTTC